These 17 T cell receptor beta chains share one sample of origin, sequenced in a study of PD-1 blockade in classical Hodgkin lymphoma. Produced via immunoSEQ multiplex PCR; TCRdb's table is partial and in-frame only. Here the sample spans around 45,000 clones, almost 90% being singletons. Relapse after autologous stem cell transplantation occurred in every patient, and brentuximab vedotin exposure varied. The sequencing used peripheral blood mononuclear cells (PBMCs), collected at baseline. These TCRs come from a human donor with classical Hodgkin lymphoma.

The genes are TRBV28 and TRBJ2-7; no definite D call. Germline lookup yields CDR1 MDHEN and CDR2 SYDVKM. Trimming took 3 bases from V and 3 from J, leaving 12 bases between them. The CDR3 consists of 14 residues. CDR3 sequence: CASSFLADNYEQYF. CDR3 DNA: TGTGCCAGCAGTTTTTTGGCGGATAACTACGAGCAGTACTTC.

CDR3 in DNA: TGCAGCGTTAGAGGGCGTATGAACACTGAAGCTTTCTTT. It is translated as CSVRGRMNTEAFF. This chain joins TRBV29-1 and TRBJ1-1, with unresolved D. The CDR3 extends over 13 amino acids. Germline V gives CDR1 SQVTM, CDR2 ANQGSEA. V lost 5 bases and J 0 bases, leaving 10 bases between the germline ends.

The chain couples TRBV18 to TRBJ1-1; a possible D gene is TRBD1 (5 bases). This CDR3 is 17 amino acids long. Germline assignment: CDR1 KGHSH and CDR2 LQKENI. The ends were cut back, 3 bases at V and 0 bases at J, with 17 bases in the middle. CDR3 bases: TGTGCCAGCTCACCCCCGGGACGGGGATCTATGAACACTGAAGCTTTCTTT. This gives the protein CASSPPGRGSMNTEAFF.

V gene TRBV14 combines with J gene TRBJ2-5; D possibly corresponds to TRBD2 (7 bases). Trimming removed 4 bases at V and 5 bases at J, with 20 bases between. Germline lookup yields CDR1 SGHDN and CDR2 FVKESK. The CDR3 extends over 16 amino acids. The CDR3, as DNA: TGTGCCAGCAGCCCAGGTCGGGGGGCGCGAGGGGAGACCCAGTACTTC. This translates into CASSPGRGARGETQYF.

This clone was detected only a few times. The chain is built from TRBV29-1 and TRBJ2-1; either TRBD1 or TRBD2 may fit D (6 bases each). Between the trimmed V and J ends, which lost 3 bases and 8 bases, there was a span of 14 bases. Per the germline V gene, CDR1 is SQVTM and CDR2 is ANQGSEA. The CDR3 is made up of 13 amino acids. CDR3 sequence reads: CSVDQRRGDEQFF. The CDR3 coding sequence is TGCAGCGTTGATCAGCGGAGGGGGGATGAGCAGTTCTTC.

V gene TRBV7-9 combines with J gene TRBJ2-7, with 13 nucleotides matching TRBD2. The CDR3 is 17 amino acids. V lost 5 bases, J lost 2 bases, and 9 bases stayed unmatched. Germline CDR1 is SEHNR and CDR2 is FQNEAQ (reference sequence). In DNA form, the CDR3 reads TGTGCCAGCAGCCTTGGACTAGCGGGAGTGTACGCCTACGAGCAGTACTTC. It specifies CASSLGLAGVYAYEQYF.

J is TRBJ2-3 and V is TRBV29-1, with D tentatively TRBD2 (5 bases). The CDR3 runs 13 residues. V lost 6 bases, J lost 3 bases, and 13 bases lay in between. Germline-derived CDR1 and CDR2 are SQVTM and ANQGSEA. The CDR3 reads CSVLRVLTDTQYF. CDR3 bases: TGCAGCGTCCTGCGGGTCCTAACAGATACGCAGTATTTT.

Notes on this clone: A read error may account for a junction end that differs from germline. The genes are TRBV6-6 and TRBJ2-7; no firm D call. Germline loops: CDR1 MNHNY, CDR2 SVGAGI (reference sequence). The CDR3 loop spans 11 amino acids. This CDR3 is CASSYGTRQSF. The CDR3 nucleotides read TGTGCCAGCAGTTACGGCACCCGCCAATCCTTC.

This chain uses TRBV5-4 with TRBJ1-3; D not certain. The CDR3 consists of 16 residues. Germline V gene lookup returns CDR1 SGHNT and CDR2 YYREEE (reference sequence). V shed 4 bases and J shed 5 bases, with 19 bases lying between them. CDR3 region: CASSGGSGLSRNTIYF. The CDR3 DNA sequence: TGTGCCAGCAGCGGCGGTTCCGGCCTGTCAAGAAACACCATATATTTT.

This clone has only one observation. The genes are TRBV4-1 and TRBJ2-3, with D possibly TRBD2 on 5 matching bases. Germline assignment: CDR1 MGHRA and CDR2 YSYEKL. The CDR3 contains 16 residues. V lost 0 bases to trimming and J lost 0 bases, with 10 bases between them. In DNA form, the CDR3 reads TGCGCCAGCAGCCAAGATCCAGCGGTCAGCACAGATACGCAGTATTTT. It is translated as CASSQDPAVSTDTQYF.

The chain carries TRBV5-4 and TRBJ2-5; D gene unclear. Germline CDR1 reads SGHNT; CDR2 reads YYREEE (reference sequence). This CDR3 region has 13 residues. The V end lost 3 bases, the J end lost 5 bases, and 11 bases lay between the germline ends. The CDR3 is CASSSVAGETQYF. The CDR3 nucleotides read TGTGCCAGCAGCTCCGTGGCTGGGGAGACCCAGTACTTC.

The chain couples TRBV9 to TRBJ2-3; the D is unclear. The CDR3 length is 14 residues. Trimming took off 3 bases at V and 0 bases at J, with 8 bases between the two ends. Germline-derived CDR1 and CDR2 are SGDLS and YYNGEE. CDR3 loop: CASSGPSSTDTQYF. The CDR3 DNA reads TGTGCCAGCAGCGGACCCTCTAGCACAGATACGCAGTATTTT.

The chain has TRBV2 and TRBJ1-5; D remains unclear. This CDR3 is built from 16 residues. Trimming took 5 bases from V and 2 from J, leaving 16 bases between them. CDR1 is SNHLY, CDR2 FYNNEI, per germline. CDR3 sequence (DNA): TGTGCCAGCAGTTACTCCGGGAGTAGGGGCAATCAGCCCCAGCATTTT. Its translation: CASSYSGSRGNQPQHF.

This clone appeared a single time. J is TRBJ2-5 and V is TRBV11-2, with 10 nucleotides matching TRBD1. Looked up from germline, CDR1 is SGHAT and CDR2 is FQNNGV. The CDR3 runs to 16 residues. V gave up 2 bases and J gave up 4 bases; unmatched junction bases: 7. The CDR3 nucleotides are TGTGCCAGCAGCTTATTGGGACAGGGGTATAGAGAGACCCAGTACTTC. It yields the protein CASSLLGQGYRETQYF.

This chain uses TRBV6-1 with TRBJ2-3; D is perhaps TRBD2 (5 bases). There are 15 residues in the CDR3. Germline loops: CDR1 MNHNS, CDR2 SASEGT. Trimming cost V 3 bases and J 5 bases, with 15 bases left between them. CDR3 in DNA: TGTGCCAGCAGTGAGAGGGTACCTGGCGAAGATACGCAGTATTTT. This sequence encodes CASSERVPGEDTQYF.

The V call is TRBV5-1, the J call TRBJ2-1, with TRBD2 matching over 7 bases. Per germline, CDR1 SGHRS and CDR2 YFSETQ. The CDR3 runs to 14 residues. J lost 7 bases, V lost 2 bases, and 6 bases had no gene match. CDR3 protein: CASSFGGRENEQFF. As DNA, the CDR3 is TGCGCCAGCAGCTTCGGGGGGAGGGAGAATGAGCAGTTCTTC.

The chain is built from TRBV18 and TRBJ1-1, with D possibly TRBD1 on 6 matching bases. V was shortened by 5 bases and J by 4 bases, with 11 bases between the two germline ends. This CDR3 contains 13 residues. Germline CDR1 and CDR2: KGHSH and LQKENI. CDR3 amino acids: CASSTGTLTEAFF. CDR3 nucleotides: TGTGCCAGCTCAACCGGGACACTCACTGAAGCTTTCTTT. The whole variable domain, filled in from reference TRBV18 and TRBJ1-1, reads NAGVMQNPRHLVRRRGQEARLRCSPMKGHSHVYWYRQLPEEGLKFMVYLQKENIIDESGMPKERFSAEFPKEGPSILRIQQVVRGDSAAYFCASSTGTLTEAFFGQGTRLTVV.